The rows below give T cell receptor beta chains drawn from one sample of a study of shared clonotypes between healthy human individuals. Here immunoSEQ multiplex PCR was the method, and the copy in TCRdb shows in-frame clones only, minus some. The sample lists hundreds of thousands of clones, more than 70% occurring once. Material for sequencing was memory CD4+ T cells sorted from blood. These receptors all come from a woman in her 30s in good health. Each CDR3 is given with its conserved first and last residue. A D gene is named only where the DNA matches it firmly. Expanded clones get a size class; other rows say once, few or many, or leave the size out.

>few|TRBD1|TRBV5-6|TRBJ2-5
CASSLSSGGETQYF
TGTGCCAGCAGCTTGTCATCAGGGGGAGAGACCCAGTACTTC
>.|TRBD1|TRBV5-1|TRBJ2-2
CASSFTGANTGELFF
TGCGCCAGCAGCTTTACAGGGGCGAACACCGGGGAGCTGTTTTTT
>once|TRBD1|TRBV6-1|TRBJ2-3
CASVRDRLSDTQYF
TGTGCCAGCGTCCGGGACAGGTTGTCAGATACGCAGTATTTT
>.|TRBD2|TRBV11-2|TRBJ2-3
CASSPHGRARADTQYF
TGTGCCAGCAGCCCCCACGGGAGGGCCCGGGCAGATACGCAGTATTTT
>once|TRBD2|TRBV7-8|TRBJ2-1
CASSLQRDSYNEQFF
TGTGCCAGCAGCTTACAGCGGGACTCCTACAATGAGCAGTTCTTC
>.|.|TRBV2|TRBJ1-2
CASRGTGTGYTF
TGTGCCAGCAGAGGAACAGGGACAGGCTACACCTTC
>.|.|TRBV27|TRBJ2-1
CASRPQWTSYNEQFF
TGTGCCAGCAGACCACAGTGGACAAGTTACAATGAGCAGTTCTTC
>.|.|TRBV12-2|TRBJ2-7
CASRSRVSGRSYEQYF
TGTGCAAGTCGCTCGCGTGTTAGCGGGAGGTCCTACGAGCAGTACTTC
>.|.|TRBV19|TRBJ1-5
CASSIRVRSNQPQHF
TGTGCCAGTAGTATTAGGGTAAGGAGCAATCAGCCCCAGCATTTT
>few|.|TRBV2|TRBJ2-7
CASRGDSYYEQYF
TGTGCCAGCAGGGGAGACTCTTACTACGAGCAGTACTTC
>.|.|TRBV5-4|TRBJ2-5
CASSQGGAEETQYF
TGTGCCAGCAGCCAGGGTGGGGCTGAGGAGACCCAGTACTTC
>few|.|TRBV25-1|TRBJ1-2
CASSGLGALNYGYTF
TGTGCCAGCAGTGGTCTGGGGGCGCTTAACTATGGCTACACCTTC
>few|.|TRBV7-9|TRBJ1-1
CASSLLGANTEAFF
TGTGCCAGCAGCTTATTAGGAGCGAACACTGAAGCTTTCTTT
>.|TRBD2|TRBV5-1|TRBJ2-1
CASSLTSGRANEQFF
TGCGCCAGCAGCCTTACTAGCGGGAGGGCGAATGAGCAGTTCTTC
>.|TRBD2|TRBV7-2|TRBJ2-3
CASSQEGGRGADTQYF
TGTGCCAGCAGCCAGGAGGGCGGGAGGGGAGCAGATACGCAGTATTTT
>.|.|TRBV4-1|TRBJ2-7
CASSQIGGPQYF
TGCGCCAGCAGCCAAATTGGAGGTCCGCAGTACTTC
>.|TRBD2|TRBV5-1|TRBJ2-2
CASSFIAGTNTGELFF
TGCGCCAGCAGCTTCATAGCGGGAACCAACACCGGGGAGCTGTTTTTT